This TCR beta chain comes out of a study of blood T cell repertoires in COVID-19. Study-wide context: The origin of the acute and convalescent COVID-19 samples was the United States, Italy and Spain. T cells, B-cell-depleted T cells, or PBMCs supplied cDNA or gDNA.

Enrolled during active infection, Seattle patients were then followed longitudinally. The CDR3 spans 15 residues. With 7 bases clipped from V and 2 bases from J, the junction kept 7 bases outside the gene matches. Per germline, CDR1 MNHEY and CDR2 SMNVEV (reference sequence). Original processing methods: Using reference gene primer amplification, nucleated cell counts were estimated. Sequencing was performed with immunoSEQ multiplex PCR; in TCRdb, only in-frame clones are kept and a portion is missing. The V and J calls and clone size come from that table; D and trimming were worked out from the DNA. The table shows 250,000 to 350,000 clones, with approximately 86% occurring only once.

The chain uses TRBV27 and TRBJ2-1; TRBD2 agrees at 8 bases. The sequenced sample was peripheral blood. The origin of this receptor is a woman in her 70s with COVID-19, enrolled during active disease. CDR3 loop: CASTSGRGPYNEQFF. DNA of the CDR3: TGTGCCAGCACCTCCGGGAGGGGACCCTACAATGAGCAGTTCTTC.